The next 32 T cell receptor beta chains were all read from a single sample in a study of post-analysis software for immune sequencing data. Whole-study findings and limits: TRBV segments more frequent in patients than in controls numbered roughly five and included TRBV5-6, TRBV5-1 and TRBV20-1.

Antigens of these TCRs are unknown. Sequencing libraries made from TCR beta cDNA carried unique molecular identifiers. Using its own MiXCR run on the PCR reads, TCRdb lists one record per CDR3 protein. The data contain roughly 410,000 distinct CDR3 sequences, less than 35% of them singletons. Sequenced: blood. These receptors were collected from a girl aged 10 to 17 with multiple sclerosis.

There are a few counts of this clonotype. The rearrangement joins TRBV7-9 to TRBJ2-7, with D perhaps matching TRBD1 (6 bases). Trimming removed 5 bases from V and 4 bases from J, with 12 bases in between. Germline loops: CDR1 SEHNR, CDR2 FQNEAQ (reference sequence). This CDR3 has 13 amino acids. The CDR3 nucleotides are TGTGCCAGCAGCCCTCGGGACAAATACGAGCAGTACTTC. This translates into CASSPRDKYEQYF.

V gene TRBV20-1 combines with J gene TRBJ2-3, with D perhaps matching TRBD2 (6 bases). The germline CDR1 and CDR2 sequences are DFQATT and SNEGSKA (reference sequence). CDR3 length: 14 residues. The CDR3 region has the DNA TGCAGCGAAAGCGGGCGGGGCGGCACAGATACGCAGTATTTT. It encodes CSESGRGGTDTQYF.

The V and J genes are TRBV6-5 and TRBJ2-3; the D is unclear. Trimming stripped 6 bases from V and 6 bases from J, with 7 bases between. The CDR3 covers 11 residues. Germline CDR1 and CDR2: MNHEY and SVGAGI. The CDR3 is CASRLGDTQYF. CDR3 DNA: TGTGCCAGCAGACTCGGGGATACGCAGTATTTT.

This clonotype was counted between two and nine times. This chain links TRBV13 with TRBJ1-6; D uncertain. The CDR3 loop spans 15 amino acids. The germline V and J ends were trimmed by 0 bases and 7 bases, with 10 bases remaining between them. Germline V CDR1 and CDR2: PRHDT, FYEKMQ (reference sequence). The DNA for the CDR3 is TGTGCCAGCAGCTTAGGGACAAGGATAAATTCACCCCTCCACTTT. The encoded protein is CASSLGTRINSPLHF.

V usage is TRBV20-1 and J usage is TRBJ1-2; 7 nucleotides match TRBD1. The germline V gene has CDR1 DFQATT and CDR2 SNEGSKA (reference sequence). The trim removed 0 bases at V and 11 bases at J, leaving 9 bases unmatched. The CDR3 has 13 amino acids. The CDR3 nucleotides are TGCAGTGCTAGAGACCGTTACAGGGGACAGTACACCTTC. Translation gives CSARDRYRGQYTF.

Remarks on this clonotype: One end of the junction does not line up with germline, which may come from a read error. The CDR3 protein is CAQEKTPPHF. CDR3 in DNA: TGTGCCCAGGAAAAGACACCCCCCCACTTT. This rearrangement joins TRBV5-4 to TRBJ1-6; D gene unclear. The CDR3 covers 10 residues. Germline loops: CDR1 SGHNT, CDR2 YYREEE (reference sequence).

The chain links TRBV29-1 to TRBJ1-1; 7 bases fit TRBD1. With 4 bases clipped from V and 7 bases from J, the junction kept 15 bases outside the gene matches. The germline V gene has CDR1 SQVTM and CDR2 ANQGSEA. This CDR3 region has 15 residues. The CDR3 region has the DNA TGCAGCGTTGTACTGTTCATTCGGCAGGGGGGTGAAGCTTTCTTT. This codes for CSVVLFIRQGGEAFF.

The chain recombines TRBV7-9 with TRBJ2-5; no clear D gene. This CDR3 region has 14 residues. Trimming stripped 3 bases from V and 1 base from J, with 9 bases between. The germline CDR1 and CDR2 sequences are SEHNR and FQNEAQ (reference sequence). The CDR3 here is CASSFPAAQETQYF. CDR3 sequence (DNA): TGTGCCAGCAGCTTTCCGGCAGCCCAAGAGACCCAGTACTTC.

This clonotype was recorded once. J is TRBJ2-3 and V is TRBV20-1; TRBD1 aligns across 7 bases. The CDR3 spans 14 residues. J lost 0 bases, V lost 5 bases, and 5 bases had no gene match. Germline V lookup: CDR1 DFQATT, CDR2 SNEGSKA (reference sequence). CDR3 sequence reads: CSARTGFSTDTQYF. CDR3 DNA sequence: TGCAGTGCTCGGACAGGTTTTAGCACAGATACGCAGTATTTT.

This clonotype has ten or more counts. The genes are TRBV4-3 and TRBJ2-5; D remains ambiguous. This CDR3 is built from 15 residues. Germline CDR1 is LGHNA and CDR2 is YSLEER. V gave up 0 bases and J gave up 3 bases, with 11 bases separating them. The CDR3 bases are TGCGCCAGCAGCCAAGACCCCCGGACCAAAGAGACCCAGTACTTC. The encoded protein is CASSQDPRTKETQYF.

CDR3 nucleotides: TGCGCCAGCAGCTCAATGGCTAATGAAAAACTGTTTTTT. Translating gives CASSSMANEKLFF. The V and J genes are TRBV5-1 and TRBJ1-4; no firm D call. The V gene's germline CDR1 is SGHRS and CDR2 YFSETQ. The CDR3 has 13 amino acids. The germline V and J ends were trimmed by 3 bases and 3 bases, with 6 bases remaining between them.

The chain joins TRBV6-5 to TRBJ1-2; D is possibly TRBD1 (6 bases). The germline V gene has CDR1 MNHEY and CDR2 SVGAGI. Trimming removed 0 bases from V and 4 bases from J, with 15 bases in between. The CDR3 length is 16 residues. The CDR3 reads CASSYSPGAGLYGYTF. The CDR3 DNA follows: TGTGCCAGCAGTTACTCTCCGGGGGCCGGACTCTATGGCTACACCTTC.

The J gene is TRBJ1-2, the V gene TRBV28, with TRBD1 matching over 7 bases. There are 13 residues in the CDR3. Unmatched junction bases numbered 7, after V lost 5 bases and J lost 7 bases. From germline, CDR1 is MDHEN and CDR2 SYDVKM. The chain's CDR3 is CASSPGQEGGYTF. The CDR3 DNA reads TGTGCCAGCAGTCCTGGACAGGAAGGTGGCTACACCTTC.

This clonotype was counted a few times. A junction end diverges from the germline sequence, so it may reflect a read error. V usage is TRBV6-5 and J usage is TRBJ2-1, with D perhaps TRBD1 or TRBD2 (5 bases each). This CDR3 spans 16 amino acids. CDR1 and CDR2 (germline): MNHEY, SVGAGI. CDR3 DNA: TGTGCCAGCAGCTACTCGTGGGGGAACTCCTACAATGAGCAGTTCTTC. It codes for CASSYSWGNSYNEQFF.

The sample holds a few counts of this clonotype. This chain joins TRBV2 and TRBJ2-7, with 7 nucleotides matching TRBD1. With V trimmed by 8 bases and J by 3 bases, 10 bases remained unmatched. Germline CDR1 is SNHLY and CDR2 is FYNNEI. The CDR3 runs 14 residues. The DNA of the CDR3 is TGTGCCAGCGCCCCTACAGGGGTTCGCTACGAGCAGTACTTC. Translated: CASAPTGVRYEQYF.

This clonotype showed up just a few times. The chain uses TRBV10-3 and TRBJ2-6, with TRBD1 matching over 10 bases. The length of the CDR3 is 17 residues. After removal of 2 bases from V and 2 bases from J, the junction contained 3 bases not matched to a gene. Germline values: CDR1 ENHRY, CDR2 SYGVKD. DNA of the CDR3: TGTGCCATCAGTGAGAAGGGACAGGGGACTGGGGCCAACGTCCTGACTTTC. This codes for CAISEKGQGTGANVLTF.

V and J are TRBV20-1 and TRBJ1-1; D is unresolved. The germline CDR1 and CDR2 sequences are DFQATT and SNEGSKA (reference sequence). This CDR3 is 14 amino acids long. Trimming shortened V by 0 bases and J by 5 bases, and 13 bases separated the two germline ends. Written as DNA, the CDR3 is TGCAGTGCTAGAGAGGATCTACGGGGTACTGAAGCTTTCTTT. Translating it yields CSAREDLRGTEAFF.

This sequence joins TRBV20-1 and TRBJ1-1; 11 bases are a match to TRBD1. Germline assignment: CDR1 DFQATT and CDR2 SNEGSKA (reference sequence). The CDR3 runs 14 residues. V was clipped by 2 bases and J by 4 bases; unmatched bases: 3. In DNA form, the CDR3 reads TGCAGTGCTAGATCGGGGACAGGGGGCACTGAAGCTTTCTTT. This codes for CSARSGTGGTEAFF.

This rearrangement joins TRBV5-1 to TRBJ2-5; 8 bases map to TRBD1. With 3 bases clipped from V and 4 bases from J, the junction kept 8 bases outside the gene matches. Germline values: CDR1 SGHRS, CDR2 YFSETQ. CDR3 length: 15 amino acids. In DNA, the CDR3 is TGCGCCAGCAGCTATGGACAGGGCGGGATAGAGACCCAGTACTTC. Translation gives CASSYGQGGIETQYF.

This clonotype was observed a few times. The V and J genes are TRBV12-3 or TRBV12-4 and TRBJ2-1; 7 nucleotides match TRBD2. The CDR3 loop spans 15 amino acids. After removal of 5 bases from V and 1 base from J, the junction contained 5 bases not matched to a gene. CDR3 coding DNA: TGTGCCAGCAGTCGGGGACTATCGTCCTACAATGAGCAGTTCTTC. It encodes CASSRGLSSYNEQFF.

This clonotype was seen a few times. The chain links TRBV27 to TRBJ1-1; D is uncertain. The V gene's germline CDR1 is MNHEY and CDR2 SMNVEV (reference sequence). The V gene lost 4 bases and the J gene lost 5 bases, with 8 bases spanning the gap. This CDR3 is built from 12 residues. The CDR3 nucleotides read TGTGCCAGCAGTTCCCTGGGGACTGAAGCTTTCTTT. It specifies CASSSLGTEAFF.

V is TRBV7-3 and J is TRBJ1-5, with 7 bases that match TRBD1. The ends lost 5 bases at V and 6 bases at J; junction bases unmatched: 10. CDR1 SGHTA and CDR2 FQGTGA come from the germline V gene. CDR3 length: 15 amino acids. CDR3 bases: TGTGCCAGCAGCGGGGACAGTACCGGGGGTCAGCCCCAGCATTTT. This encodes CASSGDSTGGQPQHF.

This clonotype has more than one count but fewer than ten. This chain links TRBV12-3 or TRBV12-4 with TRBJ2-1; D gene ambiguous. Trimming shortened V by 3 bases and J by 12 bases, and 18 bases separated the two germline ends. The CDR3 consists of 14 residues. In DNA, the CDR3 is TGTGCCAGCAGTTTTCGGACCCCCGGTAGTGGGCAGTTCTTC. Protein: CASSFRTPGSGQFF.

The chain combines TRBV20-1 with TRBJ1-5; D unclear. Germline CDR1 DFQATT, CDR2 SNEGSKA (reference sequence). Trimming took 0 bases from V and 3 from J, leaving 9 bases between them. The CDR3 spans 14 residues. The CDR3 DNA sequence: TGCAGTGCTAGAGATTTCAGCCCCAATCAGCCCCAGCATTTT. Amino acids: CSARDFSPNQPQHF.

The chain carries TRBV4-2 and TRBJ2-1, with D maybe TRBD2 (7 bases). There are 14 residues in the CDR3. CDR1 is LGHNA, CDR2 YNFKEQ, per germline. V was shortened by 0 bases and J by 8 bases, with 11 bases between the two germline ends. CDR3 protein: CASSQEVGGDEQFF. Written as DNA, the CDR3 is TGTGCCAGCAGCCAAGAGGTAGGGGGGGATGAGCAGTTCTTC.

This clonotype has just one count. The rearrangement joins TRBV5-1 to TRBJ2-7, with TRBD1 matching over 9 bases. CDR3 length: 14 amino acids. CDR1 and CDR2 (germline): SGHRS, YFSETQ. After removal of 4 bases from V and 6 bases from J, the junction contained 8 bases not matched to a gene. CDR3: CASSIRDREGEQYF. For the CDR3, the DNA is TGCGCCAGCAGCATCCGGGACAGGGAGGGCGAGCAGTACTTC.

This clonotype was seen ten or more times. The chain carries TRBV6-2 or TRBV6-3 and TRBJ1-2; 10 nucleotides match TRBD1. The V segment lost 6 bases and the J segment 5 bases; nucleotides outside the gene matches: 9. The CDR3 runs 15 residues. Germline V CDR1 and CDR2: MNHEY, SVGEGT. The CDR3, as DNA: TGTGCCAGCAGCTCTCTCGGGGACAGGGGTTATGGCTACACCTTC. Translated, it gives CASSSLGDRGYGYTF.

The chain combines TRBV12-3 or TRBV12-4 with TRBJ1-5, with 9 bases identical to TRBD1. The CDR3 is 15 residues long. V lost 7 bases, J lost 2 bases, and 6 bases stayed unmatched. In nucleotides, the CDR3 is TGTGCCAGCACCCTAACAGGGGGCGGCAATCAGCCCCAGCATTTT. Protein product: CASTLTGGGNQPQHF.

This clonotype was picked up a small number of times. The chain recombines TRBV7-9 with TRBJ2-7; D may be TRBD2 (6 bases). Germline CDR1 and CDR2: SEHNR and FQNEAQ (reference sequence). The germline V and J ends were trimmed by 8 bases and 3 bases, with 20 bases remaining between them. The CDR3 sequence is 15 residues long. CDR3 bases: TGTGCCAGCTCGGAGGGGTCCAACTCCCTCTACGAGCAGTACTTC. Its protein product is CASSEGSNSLYEQYF.

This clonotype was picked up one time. The CDR3 DNA is TGTGCCAGCACAAAGAGGGATCAAGAGACCCAGTACTTC. As protein: CASTKRDQETQYF. The chain is built from TRBV2 and TRBJ2-5; D possibly corresponds to TRBD2 (5 bases). V lost 7 bases and J lost 2, with 11 bases in between. Germline CDR1 SNHLY, CDR2 FYNNEI. The CDR3 covers 13 residues.

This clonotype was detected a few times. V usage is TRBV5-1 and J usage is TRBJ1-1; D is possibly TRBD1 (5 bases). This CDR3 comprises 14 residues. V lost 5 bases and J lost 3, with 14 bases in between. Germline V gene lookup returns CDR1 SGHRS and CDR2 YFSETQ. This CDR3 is CASRRAGRDTEAFF. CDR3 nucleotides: TGCGCCAGCAGACGAGCGGGGCGAGACACTGAAGCTTTCTTT.

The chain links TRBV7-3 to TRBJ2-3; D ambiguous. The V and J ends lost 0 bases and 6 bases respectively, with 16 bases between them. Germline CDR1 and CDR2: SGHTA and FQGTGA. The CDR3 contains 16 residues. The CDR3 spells CASSLTPGSGGDTQYF. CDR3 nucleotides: TGTGCCAGCAGCTTAACGCCGGGCAGTGGTGGGGATACGCAGTATTTT.